This T cell receptor (beta chain) was recovered during a study of blood T cell repertoires in COVID-19. The CDR3 extends over 12 amino acids. Trimming left V 2 bases short and J 10 bases short, with 9 bases between. Germline assignment: CDR1 MGHDK and CDR2 SYGVNS. Generated by immunoSEQ multiplex PCR, the TCRdb table keeps only in-frame clones and is missing some. This table has about 130,000 clones, 88% appearing once. Sequenced input: peripheral blood. This chain connects TRBV25-1 to TRBJ2-1; the D is unclear. The clonotype originates from a man in his sixties or seventies with active COVID-19. This CDR3 is CASSEVSLEQFF. CDR3 coding DNA: TGTGCCAGCAGTGAAGTTAGCTTGGAGCAGTTCTTC.